The clone carrying this T cell receptor (beta chain) came up many times. The data belong to a study of human T cells and chemical hapten exposure. Study as a whole: The study sensitized with 2% DPC on an approximately 2 cm by approximately 2 cm patch of upper inner arm skin. Patches with 0.01% DPC went on the upper back, and the tests were read at 6 days.

Original handling: Sample-level TCR yields exhibited a median of approximately 89,000, with a range of roughly 20,000 to 750,000. TCRdb fed the RACE reads into MiXCR, producing one record per CDR3 protein. V and J calls and clone size were set by TCRdb, not the authors. The data show tens of thousands of distinct CDR3 sequences, with roughly 11% seen just once and approximately 4.7% held by the top ten. Specified time point: pre-sensitization, week 0. The treatment is: therapeutic diphenylcyclopropenone sensitization with weekly scalp DPC. This TCR came from a woman between 45 and 60 years old with alopecia areata. Some clones in this sample may be carry-over from other donors' samples. The sample in question was whole blood, obtained in connection with sensitization to the hapten diphenylcyclopropenone (DPC).

CDR3: CASSLTSGGVAYNEQFF. The CDR3 DNA reads as TGTGCCAGCAGCTTAACCTCAGGGGGCGTTGCCTACAATGAGCAGTTCTTC. The chain recombines TRBV7-6 with TRBJ2-1; 8 bases align to TRBD1. Germline CDR1 and CDR2: SGHVS and FNYEAQ. CDR3 length: 17 amino acids. Unmatched junction bases numbered 8, after V lost 2 bases and J lost 2 bases. Using reference TRBV7-6 and TRBJ2-1 for the parts outside the CDR3, the full variable domain is GAGVSQSPRYKVTKRGQDVALRCDPISGHVSLYWYRQALGQGPEFLTYFNYEAQQDKSGLPNDRFSAERPEGSISTLTIQRTEQRDSAMYRCASSLTSGGVAYNEQFFGPGTRLTVL.